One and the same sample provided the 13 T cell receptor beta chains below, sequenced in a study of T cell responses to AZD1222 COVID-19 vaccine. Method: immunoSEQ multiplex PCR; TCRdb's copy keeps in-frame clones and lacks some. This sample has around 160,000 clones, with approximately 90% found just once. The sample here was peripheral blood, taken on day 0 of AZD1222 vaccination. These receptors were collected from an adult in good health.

The CDR3 region is CASSEGRSNEKLFF. In DNA, the CDR3 is TGTGCCAGCAGTGAGGGACGGTCTAATGAAAAACTGTTTTTT. This rearrangement joins TRBV6-1 to TRBJ1-4, with TRBD1 as a possible D gene (5 bases). Trimming cost V 3 bases and J 3 bases, with 8 bases left between them. The germline CDR1 and CDR2 sequences are MNHNS and SASEGT. The CDR3 covers 14 residues.

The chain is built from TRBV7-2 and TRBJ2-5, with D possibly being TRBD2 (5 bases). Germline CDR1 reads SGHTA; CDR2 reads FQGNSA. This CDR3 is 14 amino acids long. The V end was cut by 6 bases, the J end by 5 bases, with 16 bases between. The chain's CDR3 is CASRPGGSGETQYF. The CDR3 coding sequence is TGTGCCAGCAGACCAGGCGGGTCGGGGGAGACCCAGTACTTC.

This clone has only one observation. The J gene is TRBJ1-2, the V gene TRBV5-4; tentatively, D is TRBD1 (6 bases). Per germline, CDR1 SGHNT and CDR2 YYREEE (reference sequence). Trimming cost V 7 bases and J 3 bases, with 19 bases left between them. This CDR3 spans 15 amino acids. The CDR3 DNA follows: TGTGCCAGCTGGGCCCGATGGACAGCAGACTATGGCTACACCTTC. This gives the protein CASWARWTADYGYTF. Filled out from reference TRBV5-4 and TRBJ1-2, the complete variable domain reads ETGVTQSPTHLIKTRGQQVTLRCSSQSGHNTVSWYQQALGQGPQFIFQYYREEENGRGNFPPRFSGLQFPNYSSELNVNALELDDSALYLCASWARWTADYGYTFGSGTRLTVV.

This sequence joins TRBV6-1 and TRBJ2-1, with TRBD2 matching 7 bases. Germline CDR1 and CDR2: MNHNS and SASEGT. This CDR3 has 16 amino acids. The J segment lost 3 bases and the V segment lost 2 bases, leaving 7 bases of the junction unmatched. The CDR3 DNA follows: TGTGCCAGCAGTGAATTCGGCCTAGCGGACTACAATGAGCAGTTCTTC. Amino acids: CASSEFGLADYNEQFF.

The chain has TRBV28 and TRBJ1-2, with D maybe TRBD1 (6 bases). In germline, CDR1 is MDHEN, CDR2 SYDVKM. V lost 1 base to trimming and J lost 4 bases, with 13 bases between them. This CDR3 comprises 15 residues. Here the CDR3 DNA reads TGTGCCAGCAGTTTATTCAGGGGATGGGTCTATGGCTACACCTTC. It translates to CASSLFRGWVYGYTF.

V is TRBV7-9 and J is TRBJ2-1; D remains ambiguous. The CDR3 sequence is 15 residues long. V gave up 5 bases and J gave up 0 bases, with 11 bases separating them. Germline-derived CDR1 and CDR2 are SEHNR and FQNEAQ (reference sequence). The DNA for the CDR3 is TGTGCCAGCAGCCAGGACGGAGCCTCCTACAATGAGCAGTTCTTC. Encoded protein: CASSQDGASYNEQFF. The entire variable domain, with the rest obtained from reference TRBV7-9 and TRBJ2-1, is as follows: DTGVSQNPRHKITKRGQNVTFRCDPISEHNRLYWYRQTLGQGPEFLTYFQNEAQLEKSRLLSDRFSAERPKGSFSTLEIQRTEQGDSAMYLCASSQDGASYNEQFFGPGTRLTVL.

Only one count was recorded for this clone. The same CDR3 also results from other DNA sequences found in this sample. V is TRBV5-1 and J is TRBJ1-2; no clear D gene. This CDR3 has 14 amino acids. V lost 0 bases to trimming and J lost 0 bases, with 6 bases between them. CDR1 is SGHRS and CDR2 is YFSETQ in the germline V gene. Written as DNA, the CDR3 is TGCGCCAGCAGCTTGGTTGGCTCTAACTATGGCTACACCTTC. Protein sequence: CASSLVGSNYGYTF.

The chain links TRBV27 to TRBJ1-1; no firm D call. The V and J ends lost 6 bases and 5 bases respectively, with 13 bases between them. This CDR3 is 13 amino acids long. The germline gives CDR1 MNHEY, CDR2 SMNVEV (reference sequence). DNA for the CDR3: TGTGCCAGCAGCCTGATGAGGGATACTGAAGCTTTCTTT. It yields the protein CASSLMRDTEAFF.

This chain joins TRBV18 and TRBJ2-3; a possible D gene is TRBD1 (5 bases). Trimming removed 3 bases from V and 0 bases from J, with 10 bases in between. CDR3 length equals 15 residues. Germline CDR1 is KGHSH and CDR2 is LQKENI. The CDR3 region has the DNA TGTGCCAGCTCACCTCAGGGCTCTAGCACAGATACGCAGTATTTT. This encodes CASSPQGSSTDTQYF.

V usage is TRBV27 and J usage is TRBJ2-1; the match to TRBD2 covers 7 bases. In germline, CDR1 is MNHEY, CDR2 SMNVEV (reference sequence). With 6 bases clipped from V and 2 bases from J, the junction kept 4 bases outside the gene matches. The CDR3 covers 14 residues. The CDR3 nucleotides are TGTGCCAGCAGAGGTGCGGGGGCCTACAATGAGCAGTTCTTC. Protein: CASRGAGAYNEQFF.

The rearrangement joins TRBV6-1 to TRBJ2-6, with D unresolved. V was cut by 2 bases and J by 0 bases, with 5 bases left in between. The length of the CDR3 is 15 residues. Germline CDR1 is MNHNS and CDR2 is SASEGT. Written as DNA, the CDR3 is TGTGCCAGCAGTGAAATGAGCTCTGGGGCCAACGTCCTGACTTTC. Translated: CASSEMSSGANVLTF.

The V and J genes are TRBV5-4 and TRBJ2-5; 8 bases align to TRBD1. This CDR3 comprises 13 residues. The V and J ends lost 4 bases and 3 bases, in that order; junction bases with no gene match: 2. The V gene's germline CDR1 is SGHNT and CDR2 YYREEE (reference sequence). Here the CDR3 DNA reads TGTGCCAGCAGCCTGGACAGGGAAGAGACCCAGTACTTC. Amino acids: CASSLDREETQYF.

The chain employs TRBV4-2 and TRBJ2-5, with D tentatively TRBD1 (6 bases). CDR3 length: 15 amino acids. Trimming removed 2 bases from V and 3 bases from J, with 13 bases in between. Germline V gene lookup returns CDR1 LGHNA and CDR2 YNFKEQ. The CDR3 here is CASSQRGQTKETQYF. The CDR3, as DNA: TGTGCCAGCAGCCAACGCGGACAGACCAAAGAGACCCAGTACTTC.